These T cell receptor beta chains were read from a single sample in a study of T cells in tuberculosis. The method was immunoSEQ multiplex PCR; TCRdb's version includes in-frame clones alone and lacks a portion of them. Of tens of thousands of clones listed, 90% to 95% are singletons. The specimen was PBMCs, collected at tuberculosis diagnosis. The receptors derive from an adult with tuberculosis. Both conserved end residues are part of each CDR3. Fields, in order: V gene, J gene, clone size, D gene, CDR3 protein, CDR3 DNA. D genes are given only for firm matches. Rows may omit the clone size; those that give it use once, few, many or a size class.

V: TRBV15
J: TRBJ2-3
size: -
D: TRBD2
CDR3: CATSRTSGVTDTQYF
DNA: TGTGCCACCAGCAGGACTAGCGGGGTCACAGATACGCAGTATTTT

V: TRBV6-6
J: TRBJ2-2
size: -
D: -
CDR3: CASSYGSGLSTGELFF
DNA: TGTGCCAGCAGTTACGGCTCAGGGTTGTCCACCGGGGAGCTGTTTTTT

V: TRBV6-5
J: TRBJ2-1
size: -
D: -
CDR3: CASSYSGSRSYNEQFF
DNA: TGTGCCAGCAGTTACTCGGGCAGTCGCTCCTACAATGAGCAGTTCTTC

V: TRBV19
J: TRBJ2-7
size: once
D: TRBD2
CDR3: CASSIQGLGEQYF
DNA: TGTGCCAGTAGTATACAGGGACTAGGCGAGCAGTACTTC

V: TRBV5-1
J: TRBJ1-5
size: -
D: -
CDR3: CASSLDVDSNQPQHF
DNA: TGCGCCAGCAGCTTGGACGTAGATAGCAATCAGCCCCAGCATTTT

V: TRBV15
J: TRBJ2-1
size: -
D: TRBD2
CDR3: CATSRDQLADERFF
DNA: TGTGCCACCAGCAGAGATCAACTAGCGGACGAGCGGTTCTTC

V: TRBV11-3
J: TRBJ2-1
size: -
D: TRBD1
CDR3: CASSSDRDNEQFF
DNA: TGTGCCAGCAGCTCGGACAGGGACAATGAGCAGTTCTTC

V: TRBV9
J: TRBJ1-3
size: -
D: -
CDR3: CASSNFPGVGNTIYF
DNA: TGTGCCAGCAGCAATTTTCCGGGGGTAGGAAACACCATATATTTT

V: TRBV7-3
J: TRBJ1-1
size: -
D: -
CDR3: CASSLTNSGTEAFF
DNA: TGTGCCAGCAGCTTAACAAACTCGGGCACTGAAGCTTTCTTT

V: TRBV4-1
J: TRBJ2-1
size: -
D: TRBD1
CDR3: CASSAGQGSYNEQFF
DNA: TGCGCCAGCAGCGCGGGACAGGGATCCTACAATGAGCAGTTCTTC

V: TRBV5-1
J: TRBJ2-7
size: -
D: -
CDR3: CASSWTQSRDSYEQYF
DNA: TGCGCCAGCAGCTGGACCCAGTCGCGGGACAGCTACGAGCAGTACTTC

V: TRBV6-1
J: TRBJ1-1
size: -
D: TRBD1
CDR3: CASSKDRVETEAFF
DNA: TGTGCCAGCAGCAAGGACAGGGTAGAAACTGAAGCTTTCTTT

V: TRBV18
J: TRBJ1-6
size: -
D: -
CDR3: CASSPGVQESPLHF
DNA: TGTGCCAGCTCACCAGGTGTGCAGGAATCACCCCTCCACTTT

V: TRBV11-2
J: TRBJ2-1
size: -
D: TRBD2
CDR3: CASSLRLASPYNEQFF
DNA: TGTGCCAGCAGCCTGAGACTAGCGTCGCCTTACAATGAGCAGTTCTTC

V: TRBV6-5
J: TRBJ1-2
size: -
D: -
CDR3: CASSTVSTGNGGYTF
DNA: TGTGCCAGCAGCACCGTTTCTACAGGGAATGGTGGCTACACCTTC

V: TRBV5-1
J: TRBJ2-1
size: -
D: TRBD2
CDR3: CASSSGTSARDWDNEQFF
DNA: TGCGCCAGCAGCTCAGGGACTAGCGCCCGAGATTGGGACAATGAGCAGTTCTTC

V: TRBV4-1
J: TRBJ2-1
size: -
D: -
CDR3: CASSRTVSYNEQFF
DNA: TGCGCCAGCAGCCGGACTGTCTCCTACAATGAGCAGTTCTTC

V: TRBV30
J: TRBJ1-1
size: -
D: -
CDR3: CAWSVDGLNTEAFF
DNA: TGTGCCTGGAGTGTAGACGGGTTGAACACTGAAGCTTTCTTT

V: TRBV11-2
J: TRBJ1-1
size: -
D: TRBD1
CDR3: CASSLGEDRMNTEAFF
DNA: TGTGCCAGCAGCTTAGGGGAGGACAGGATGAACACTGAAGCTTTCTTT

V: TRBV6-4
J: TRBJ2-1
size: -
D: TRBD2
CDR3: CASSELAGKNNEQFF
DNA: TGTGCCAGCAGCGAACTAGCGGGGAAAAATAATGAGCAGTTCTTC

V: TRBV2
J: TRBJ1-5
size: -
D: -
CDR3: CASSGFLVSNQPQHF
DNA: TGTGCCAGCAGTGGTTTCCTTGTTAGCAATCAGCCCCAGCATTTT

V: TRBV6-5
J: TRBJ2-3
size: -
D: -
CDR3: CASSSRSLTDTQYF
DNA: TGTGCCAGCAGTTCTCGTTCCCTTACAGATACGCAGTATTTT

V: TRBV12-5
J: TRBJ1-1
size: -
D: -
CDR3: CASGAMLVMDTEAFF
DNA: TGTGCTAGTGGAGCTATGTTAGTTATGGACACTGAAGCTTTCTTT